Here is one TCR beta chain with its context. The antigen is unknown. The PCR was carried out with 60 Vbeta primers and 13 Jbeta primers. TCRdb's table, derived via immunoSEQ multiplex PCR, lists solely in-frame clones and lacks some. The repertoire table contains about 50,000 clones. V lost 6 bases, J lost 5 bases, and 22 bases lay in between. There are 17 residues in the CDR3. The germline gives CDR1 MGHRA, CDR2 YSYEKL. These data are taken from a study of cytomegalovirus exposure and HLA in healthy donors. The study's findings and limits: Later work associated roughly 17,000 TCR beta sequences with HLA alleles at 0.05 false discovery rate.

The chain has TRBV4-1 and TRBJ1-4; D possibly corresponds to TRBD1 (5 bases). The TCR originated in a woman under 30 in good health and CMV-seronegative. The sample was PBMCs. CDR3 in amino acids: CASSKTGAGQGNEKLFF. The CDR3 nucleotides read TGCGCCAGCAGTAAGACGGGTGCAGGGCAGGGAAATGAAAAACTGTTTTTT.